Shown below are 5 T cell receptor beta chains from a single sample sequenced in a study of T cell responses to AZD1222 COVID-19 vaccine listed by TCRdb under 2021. The time point label corresponds to: baseline before first vaccination. Reading the label with the study, this specimen's treatment or condition is: meningococcal conjugate vaccine given as trial control. The library was generated by the immunoSEQ multiplex PCR assay. TCRdb's version of the immuneACCESS table is confined to in-frame rearrangements and falls short of the full clone set. An unresolved V gene accounts for under half of the shortfall where checked; the remainder is of unknown origin. Present in this sample are 100,000 to 150,000 clones, 90% of which were seen just once. The ten largest clones add up to approximately 4.5% of the sample. Sample: peripheral blood, taken on day 0 of MenACWY control vaccination. The origin of the receptors is an adult in good health.

In its sample, this clone was seen once. The rearrangement links TRBV5-4 to TRBJ1-2; D remains ambiguous. CDR1 is SGHNT, CDR2 YYREEE, per germline (reference sequence). The CDR3 covers 15 residues. V was pared by 0 bases and J by 0 bases, with 9 bases between. Here the CDR3 DNA reads TGTGCCAGCAGCTTGGCCAAGACGGCTAACTATGGCTACACCTTC. Its translation is CASSLAKTANYGYTF.

Points on this clone: At one end, the junction sequence differs from germline, possibly due to a read error. This sequence joins TRBV6-4 and TRBJ1-4, with D maybe TRBD1 (5 bases). The CDR3 sequence is 14 residues long. Looked up from germline, CDR1 is MRHNA and CDR2 is SNTAGT. The CDR3 protein is CASTGWGEPRKTVF. In DNA, the CDR3 is TGTGCCAGCACCGGATGGGGGGAACCGAGAAAAACTGTTTTT.

This sequence joins TRBV7-6 and TRBJ1-5; unclear D gene. CDR1 and CDR2 from the germline V gene are SGHVS and FNYEAQ. Trimming cost V 1 base and J 9 bases, with 10 bases left between them. The CDR3 is 13 residues long. This CDR3 is CASSLEDRLPQHF. CDR3 DNA sequence: TGTGCCAGCAGCTTAGAGGACCGCCTGCCCCAGCATTTT.

On this clone itself: This specimen includes other DNA sequences encoding the same CDR3. This chain joins TRBV7-6 and TRBJ2-1, with 10 bases that match TRBD2. The CDR3 is 15 amino acids. Trimming took 5 bases from V and 2 from J; bases not matched to a gene: 3. Germline V gives CDR1 SGHVS, CDR2 FNYEAQ. This CDR3 is CASSLGTSAYNEQFF. The CDR3 region has the DNA TGTGCCAGCAGCCTCGGGACTAGCGCCTACAATGAGCAGTTCTTC.

The V and J genes are TRBV28 and TRBJ2-2, with a weak D call TRBD1 (6 bases). The germline V and J ends were trimmed by 3 bases and 3 bases, with 17 bases remaining between them. This CDR3 region has 17 residues. CDR1 is MDHEN and CDR2 is SYDVKM in the germline V gene. In DNA form, the CDR3 reads TGTGCCAGCAGTTTTAACACAGGGTGGCTGTACACCGGGGAGCTGTTTTTT. Residues: CASSFNTGWLYTGELFF.